The 13 T cell receptor beta chains below all came from one sample that was sequenced in a study of blood T cell repertoires in COVID-19. Profiling relied on immunoSEQ multiplex PCR, and the TCRdb table lists in-frame clones only, not all of them. The sample has about 160,000 clones, just over 90% seen once. The sequenced sample was peripheral blood. These receptors were obtained from a man between 18 and 29 years old with acute or convalescent COVID-19.

The rearrangement uses TRBV6-6 and TRBJ1-3, with unresolved D. There are 16 residues in the CDR3. CDR1 and CDR2 (germline): MNHNY, SVGAGI (reference sequence). The V end was cut by 5 bases, the J end by 2 bases, with 16 bases between. Here the CDR3 reads CASSRPGPVPGNTIYF. DNA for the CDR3: TGTGCCAGCAGTCGCCCCGGTCCGGTCCCTGGAAACACCATATATTTT.

The chain has TRBV6-5 and TRBJ1-2; 8 nucleotides match TRBD1. This CDR3 has 14 residues. V shed 6 bases and J 3 bases; nucleotides not matched to a gene: 6. Germline loops: CDR1 MNHEY, CDR2 SVGAGI. CDR3 in amino acids: CASRTGQGHYGYTF. CDR3 coding DNA: TGTGCCAGCAGAACTGGACAGGGTCACTATGGCTACACCTTC.

The genes are TRBV24-1 and TRBJ2-5; 9 bases line up with TRBD2. With V trimmed by 3 bases and J by 4 bases, 11 bases remained unmatched. CDR3 length equals 17 residues. CDR1 and CDR2 (germline): KGHDR, SFDVKD. CDR3 protein: CATSDPGGSGSLETQYF. CDR3 nucleotides: TGTGCCACCAGTGATCCGGGGGGTAGCGGGAGCCTAGAGACCCAGTACTTC.

The V call is TRBV19, the J call TRBJ1-4, with D possibly being TRBD1 (6 bases). The CDR3 length is 13 residues. Deletions cut 9 bases from V and 1 base from J, with 9 bases between. Germline CDR1 and CDR2: LNHDA and SQIVND (reference sequence). Written as DNA, the CDR3 is TGTGCCAGCCAGGACAGAACTAATGAAAAACTGTTTTTT. It yields the protein CASQDRTNEKLFF.

The gene calls are TRBV7-2 and TRBJ2-1; tentative D call: TRBD2 (6 bases). Germline loops: CDR1 SGHTA, CDR2 FQGNSA. This CDR3 has 15 amino acids. V was shortened by 1 base and J by 8 bases, with 15 bases between the two germline ends. The CDR3 nucleotides read TGTGCCAGCAGCTTAGGACTAGGGGTTGGCTATGAGCAGTTCTTC. As protein: CASSLGLGVGYEQFF.

The chain links TRBV5-1 to TRBJ2-5, with D unresolved. V lost 4 bases to trimming and J lost 1 base, with 8 bases between them. This CDR3 is 13 amino acids long. Germline loops: CDR1 SGHRS, CDR2 YFSETQ. The CDR3 loop is CASSIGVQETQYF. Here the CDR3 DNA reads TGCGCCAGCAGCATCGGAGTCCAAGAGACCCAGTACTTC.

V usage is TRBV7-9 and J usage is TRBJ2-3, with 10 nucleotides matching TRBD1. The CDR3 is 18 residues long. V was pared by 4 bases and J by 2 bases, with 12 bases of the junction left unmatched. The germline gives CDR1 SEHNR, CDR2 FQNEAQ (reference sequence). The CDR3 loop reads CASSSTPGTGAITDTQYF. CDR3 bases: TGTGCCAGCAGCTCCACTCCCGGGACAGGGGCTATCACAGATACGCAGTATTTT.

The chain joins TRBV6-5 to TRBJ1-2; TRBD1 agrees at 7 bases. The CDR3 has 13 amino acids. V lost 7 bases to trimming and J lost 3 bases; unmatched junction nucleotides: 5. From germline, CDR1 is MNHEY and CDR2 SVGAGI. In nucleotides, the CDR3 is TGTGCCAGCACCAAGACAGGGCACTATGGCTACACCTTC. Translation gives CASTKTGHYGYTF.

This clone showed up just a few times. The chain couples TRBV5-1 to TRBJ2-5, with D tentatively TRBD1 (5 bases). Germline V gene data show CDR1 as SGHRS and CDR2 as YFSETQ. The CDR3 consists of 14 residues. Between the trimmed V and J ends, which lost 1 base and 7 bases, there was a span of 14 bases. CDR3 loop: CASSLQGALVTQYF. The CDR3 coding sequence is TGCGCCAGCAGCTTGCAGGGCGCTTTGGTGACCCAGTACTTC. Combining the CDR3 with reference TRBV5-1 and TRBJ2-5 gives the whole variable domain KAGVTQTPRYLIKTRGQQVTLSCSPISGHRSVSWYQQTPGQGLQFLFEYFSETQRNKGNFPGRFSGRQFSNSRSEMNVSTLELGDSALYLCASSLQGALVTQYFGPGTRLLVL.

V and J are TRBV2 and TRBJ1-2, with 9 bases identical to TRBD1. Germline trimming cut 6 bases from V and 8 bases from J; bases unmatched to any gene: 13. Germline V CDR1 and CDR2: SNHLY, FYNNEI. The length of the CDR3 is 15 residues. As DNA, the CDR3 is TGTGCCAGCAGCAGTACCGGACAGGGGCTGCGGGGCTACACCTTC. It encodes CASSSTGQGLRGYTF.

This chain joins TRBV6-5 and TRBJ1-3, with 7 bases matching TRBD1. In germline, CDR1 is MNHEY, CDR2 SVGAGI. Trimming removed 5 bases from V and 2 bases from J; junction bases left unmatched: 3. CDR3 length: 14 amino acids. CDR3 coding DNA: TGTGCCAGCAGTCGACAGGGCCCTGGAAACACCATATATTTT. Residues: CASSRQGPGNTIYF.

The chain links TRBV5-6 to TRBJ2-5; 9 bases map to TRBD1. Trimming removed 4 bases from V and 3 bases from J; junction bases left unmatched: 7. The germline gives CDR1 SGHDT, CDR2 YYEEEE. The CDR3 has 15 residues. The DNA of the CDR3 is TGTGCCAGCAGCCTCCCGGGACAGGGAGAAGAGACCCAGTACTTC. It yields the protein CASSLPGQGEETQYF.

This chain connects TRBV29-1 to TRBJ1-2; 11 bases map to TRBD1. CDR3 length: 13 amino acids. Trimming cost V 5 bases and J 4 bases; bases outside gene matches: 3. CDR1 is SQVTM, CDR2 ANQGSEA, per germline. The CDR3 region has the DNA TGCAGCGTTTGGACAGGGGGCAGCTATGGCTACACCTTC. This codes for CSVWTGGSYGYTF.